The clone carrying this TCR beta chain was seen many times. Its specificity is unknown. This record belongs to a study of T-cell reconstitution after alpha-beta-depleted transplantation in children. Unique molecular identifiers were incorporated when the TCRbeta library was constructed. TCRdb analysed the PCR reads with MiXCR anew, one entry per CDR3 protein. The top ten hold more than 20% of the sample, which has 98,000 or so distinct CDR3 sequences, around 6.4% seen once. Study results and caveats: Elevated TCRbeta diversity at day 60 was traced, in some patients, to surviving recipient T cells and thymic progenitors. Reported findings indicate that, about two months after transplant, alpha-beta T cells came from several hundred expanded clones, which were derived from non-depleted graft cells.

Trimming took off 8 bases at V and 0 bases at J, with 14 bases between the two ends. The CDR3 consists of 15 residues. Germline CDR1 reads LNHNV; CDR2 reads YYDKDF (reference sequence). This clonotype was obtained from a male patient between 2 and 10 years old who had a stem cell transplant for acute lymphoblastic leukemia, so the T cells may come from the graft donor. V usage is TRBV15 and J usage is TRBJ1-5; D not certain. This sample comprised PBMCs, mostly from graft donor cells, obtained 360 days after TCRalphabeta/CD19-depleted stem cell transplant. DNA for the CDR3: TGTGCCACCTCCCGAGGGCGTTATAGCAATCAGCCCCAGCATTTT. Protein sequence: CATSRGRYSNQPQHF.